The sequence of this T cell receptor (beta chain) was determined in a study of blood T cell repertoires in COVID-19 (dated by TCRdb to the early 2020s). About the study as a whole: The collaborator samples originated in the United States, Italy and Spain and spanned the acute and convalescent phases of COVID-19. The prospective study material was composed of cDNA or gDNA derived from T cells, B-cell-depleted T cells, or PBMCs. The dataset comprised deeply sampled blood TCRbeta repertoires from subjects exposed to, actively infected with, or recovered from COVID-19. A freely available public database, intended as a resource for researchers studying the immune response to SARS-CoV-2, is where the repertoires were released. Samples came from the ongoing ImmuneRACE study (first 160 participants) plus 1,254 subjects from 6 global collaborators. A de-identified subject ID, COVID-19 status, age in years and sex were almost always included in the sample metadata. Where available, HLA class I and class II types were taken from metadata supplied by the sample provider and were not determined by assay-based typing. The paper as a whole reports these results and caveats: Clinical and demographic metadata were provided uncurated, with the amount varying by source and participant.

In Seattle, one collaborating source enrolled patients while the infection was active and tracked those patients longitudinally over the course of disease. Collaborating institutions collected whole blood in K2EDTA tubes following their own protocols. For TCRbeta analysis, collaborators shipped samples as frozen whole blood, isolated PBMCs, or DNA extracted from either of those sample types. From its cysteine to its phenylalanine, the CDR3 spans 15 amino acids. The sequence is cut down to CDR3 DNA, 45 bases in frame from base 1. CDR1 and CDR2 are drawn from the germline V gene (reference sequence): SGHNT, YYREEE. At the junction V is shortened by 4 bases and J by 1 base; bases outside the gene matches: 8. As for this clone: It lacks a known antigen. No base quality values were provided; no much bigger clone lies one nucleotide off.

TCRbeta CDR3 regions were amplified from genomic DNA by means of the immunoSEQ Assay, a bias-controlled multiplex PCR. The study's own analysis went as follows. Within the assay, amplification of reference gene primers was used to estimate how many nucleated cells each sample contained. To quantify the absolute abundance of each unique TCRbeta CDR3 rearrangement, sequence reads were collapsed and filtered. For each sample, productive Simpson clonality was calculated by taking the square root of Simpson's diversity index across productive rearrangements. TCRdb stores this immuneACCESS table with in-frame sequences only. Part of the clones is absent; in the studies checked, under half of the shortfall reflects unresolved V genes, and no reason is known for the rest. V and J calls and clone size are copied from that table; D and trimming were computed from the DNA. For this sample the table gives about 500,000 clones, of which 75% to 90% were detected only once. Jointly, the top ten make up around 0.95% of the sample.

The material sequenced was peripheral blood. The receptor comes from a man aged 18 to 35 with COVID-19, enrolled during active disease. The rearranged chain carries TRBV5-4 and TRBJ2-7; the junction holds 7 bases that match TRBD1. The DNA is TGTGCCAGCAGCCCCGGGACAGCTGTGTCCTACGAGCAGTACTTC. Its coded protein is CASSPGTAVSYEQYF.